The clone carrying this T cell receptor beta chain was detected only a few times. Its antigen remains unidentified. Sorting from PBMCs produced CD4+ and CD8+ T cells. Extracted from the samples, RNA was reverse transcribed into cDNA to serve as the sequencing template. This table comes from immunoSEQ multiplex PCR, and its TCRdb copy is limited to in-frame clones, with some not included. The table records approximately 150,000 clones, roughly 60% of them present only once. The data are from a study of CD8+ T cells in alopecia areata. Study-wide results and caveats: Scalp samples also yield sequences from resident alphabeta T cells of normal skin.

The ends lost 6 bases at V and 3 bases at J; junction bases unmatched: 8. The CDR3 extends over 16 amino acids. CDR1 SEHNR and CDR2 FQNEAQ come from the germline V gene (reference sequence). The receptor was isolated from a human donor in good health. The sequencing sample was made of CD8+ T cells sorted from blood. This chain uses TRBV7-9 with TRBJ2-2; TRBD2 matches at 9 bases. CDR3 protein: CASRLAGSSHTGELFF. CDR3 sequence (DNA): TGTGCCAGCAGACTAGCGGGTAGCTCGCACACCGGGGAGCTGTTTTTT.